This T cell receptor beta chain emerged from a study of chemoradiotherapy in HPV16-positive cancers. In the study overall: Candidate HPV-specific clones and shared TCR motifs came from two HPV16-positive patients.

TCRdb keeps only in-frame clones here, not all; method: immunoSEQ multiplex PCR. Here the sample spans approximately 8,100 clones, roughly 87% being singletons. Concerning this clone: Its antigen remains unidentified.

Over chemoradiotherapy, repertoires were sampled more than once. Points from the study as a whole: Candidate HPV-specific clones and E7-related TCR motifs grew in tumor during treatment. HPV-responsive T-cell expansion during chemoradiotherapy was linked to improved recurrence-free survival in HPV16-positive patients.

V was shortened by 3 bases and J by 1 base, with 9 bases between the two germline ends. CDR3 length equals 14 residues. The germline V gene has CDR1 KGHSH and CDR2 LQKENI. Sequencing was performed on blood, taken from a patient who underwent chemoradiotherapy. The sequence was collected from a human donor with HPV-associated anogenital cancer. This chain uses TRBV18 with TRBJ2-5; D is unresolved. This CDR3 is CASSPTGSQETQYF. CDR3 in DNA: TGTGCCAGCTCACCCACTGGTTCCCAAGAGACCCAGTACTTC.